This T cell receptor (beta chain) was sequenced in a study of blood T cell repertoires in COVID-19. The protocol was immunoSEQ multiplex PCR, while the TCRdb copy is restricted to in-frame clones and leaves out a portion. Seen here are over 350,000 clones, roughly 91% observed once, and the top ten hold more than 0.95%. This clone was counted a few times. Cohort 3 recovered donors had two negative PCRs, clearance, or symptom resolution. Sequencing was done on a sample of PBMCs or T cells enriched from blood (not recorded which). The sequence was obtained from a woman aged 18 to 35 who had recovered from COVID-19.

In DNA form, the CDR3 reads TGCAGCGTTGGGGGACAGGGGGCGACCCAGCATTTT. Translated: CSVGGQGATQHF. The chain combines TRBV29-1 with TRBJ1-5, with TRBD1 identical over 12 bases. The germline CDR1 and CDR2 sequences are SQVTM and ANQGSEA. With 4 bases clipped from V and 11 bases from J, the junction kept 3 bases outside the gene matches. This CDR3 spans 12 amino acids.